The clone carrying this TCR beta chain was seen only a few times. This sample stems from a study of human T cells and chemical hapten exposure. The CDR3 is 14 amino acids. Germline lookup yields CDR1 SEHNR and CDR2 FQNEAQ (reference sequence). V was pared by 5 bases and J by 3 bases, with 14 bases between. Time point described: patch test 1, 2 weeks after DPC sensitization. The treatment was: therapeutic diphenylcyclopropenone sensitization with weekly scalp DPC. TCRdb recomputed calls from the RACE reads with MiXCR, one row per CDR3 protein. The sample has roughly 200,000 distinct CDR3 sequences, around 20% seen once.

The source was whole blood, collected in connection with sensitization to the hapten diphenylcyclopropenone (DPC). J is TRBJ2-7 and V is TRBV7-9; D is possibly TRBD1 or TRBD2 (5 bases each). This clonotype originated in a woman between 50 and 59 years old with alopecia areata. Some clones in this sample may be carry-over from other donors' samples. This CDR3 is CASSSTGALYEQYF. The CDR3 nucleotides read TGTGCCAGCAGCAGCACCGGGGCCCTCTACGAGCAGTACTTC.